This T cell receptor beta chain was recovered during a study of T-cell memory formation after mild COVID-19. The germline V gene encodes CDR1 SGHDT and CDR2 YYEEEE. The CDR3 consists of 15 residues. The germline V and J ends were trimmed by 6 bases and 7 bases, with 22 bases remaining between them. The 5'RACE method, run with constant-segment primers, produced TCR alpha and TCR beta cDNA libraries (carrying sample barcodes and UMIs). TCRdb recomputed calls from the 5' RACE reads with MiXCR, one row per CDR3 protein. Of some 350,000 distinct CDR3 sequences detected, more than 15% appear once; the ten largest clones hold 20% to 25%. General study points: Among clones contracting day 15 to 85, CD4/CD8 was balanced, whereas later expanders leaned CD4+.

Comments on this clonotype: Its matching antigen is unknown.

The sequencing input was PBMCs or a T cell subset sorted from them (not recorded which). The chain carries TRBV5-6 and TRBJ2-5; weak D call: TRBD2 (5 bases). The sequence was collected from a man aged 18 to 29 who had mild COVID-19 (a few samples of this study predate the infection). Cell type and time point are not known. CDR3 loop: CASTSLTRVGGTQYF. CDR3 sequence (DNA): TGTGCCAGCACCTCCCTCACCCGGGTCGGAGGGACCCAGTACTTC.